The 25 T cell receptor beta chains below were found in one sample sequenced in a study of shared clonotypes between healthy human individuals. The data were produced by immunoSEQ multiplex PCR, yet TCRdb's version contains in-frame clones alone and is incomplete. The data show approximately 2.5 million clones, with 93% seen just once and approximately 0.36% held by the top ten. The sequenced sample was naive CD4+ T cells from PBMCs. Subset of the sample: CD45RA+ positively selected. The receptors here all came from a man aged 18 to 29 in good health. Some clones in this sample may be carry-over from other donors' samples.

This clone is a singleton in its sample. This chain uses TRBV7-2 with TRBJ1-5; 9 positions agree with TRBD1. V was pared by 0 bases and J by 12 bases, with 3 bases of the junction left unmatched. The CDR3 extends over 13 amino acids. The V gene's germline CDR1 is SGHTA and CDR2 FQGNSA. This CDR3 reads CASSLAGDRVQHF. For the CDR3, the DNA is TGTGCCAGCAGCTTAGCAGGGGACAGGGTCCAGCATTTT.

The chain recombines TRBV2 with TRBJ1-3; D not resolved. The V and J ends lost 7 bases and 2 bases respectively, with 18 bases between them. The CDR3 totals 16 residues. CDR1 and CDR2 from the germline V gene are SNHLY and FYNNEI. The CDR3 DNA sequence: TGTGCCAGCACCCCAAGCGGGTCCCTCACTGGAAACACCATATATTTT. Translating it yields CASTPSGSLTGNTIYF.

V usage is TRBV28 and J usage is TRBJ1-1; 7 nucleotides align to TRBD1. CDR1 and CDR2 from the germline V gene are MDHEN and SYDVKM. V was clipped by 2 bases and J by 0 bases; unmatched bases: 3. The CDR3 covers 15 residues. CDR3 sequence (DNA): TGTGCCAGCAGTTTACGAACAGGGGTGAACACTGAAGCTTTCTTT. Its translation is CASSLRTGVNTEAFF.

The chain couples TRBV19 to TRBJ2-2, with TRBD2 matching 10 bases. Per germline, CDR1 LNHDA and CDR2 SQIVND (reference sequence). V shed 6 bases and J 0 bases; nucleotides not matched to a gene: 19. The CDR3 is 21 residues long. CDR3: CASSHRSLRASGSTNTGELFF. CDR3 coding DNA: TGTGCCAGTAGCCATCGAAGTTTAAGGGCTAGCGGGAGTACGAACACCGGGGAGCTGTTTTTT.

This clone showed up just a few times. Different DNA sequences within this sample yield the same CDR3. The chain carries TRBV18 and TRBJ1-4, with no clear D. CDR3 length: 12 amino acids. The V gene's germline CDR1 is KGHSH and CDR2 LQKENI. V was clipped by 4 bases and J by 7 bases, with 7 bases between them. The chain's CDR3 is CASSLRSEKLFF. In DNA form, the CDR3 reads TGTGCCAGCTCACTACGCTCTGAAAAACTGTTTTTT. The whole variable domain, filled in from reference TRBV18 and TRBJ1-4, reads NAGVMQNPRHLVRRRGQEARLRCSPMKGHSHVYWYRQLPEEGLKFMVYLQKENIIDESGMPKERFSAEFPKEGPSILRIQQVVRGDSAAYFCASSLRSEKLFFGSGTQLSVL.

J is TRBJ1-4 and V is TRBV28; D is unresolved. This CDR3 is built from 16 residues. The V end was cut by 6 bases, the J end by 1 base, with 15 bases between. Per germline, CDR1 MDHEN and CDR2 SYDVKM. This CDR3 is CASRRPFSGTNEKLFF. CDR3 in DNA: TGTGCCAGCAGGCGACCCTTCAGTGGAACTAATGAAAAACTGTTTTTT.

This chain uses TRBV5-5 with TRBJ2-7; D gene ambiguous. V was pared by 0 bases and J by 3 bases, with 10 bases between. This CDR3 has 14 amino acids. Germline CDR1 SGHKS, CDR2 YYEKEE (reference sequence). The CDR3 sequence is CASSLVQAFYEQYF. The DNA of the CDR3 is TGTGCCAGCAGCTTGGTTCAGGCCTTCTACGAGCAGTACTTC.

This chain connects TRBV5-8 to TRBJ2-1; D is undetermined. The CDR3 runs 11 residues. Trimming pared 4 bases from V and 6 bases from J, leaving 5 bases between. Germline V gene sequence: CDR1 SGHTS, CDR2 YDEGEE. The CDR3 DNA reads as TGTGCCAGCAGCCGCCCCAATGAGCAGTTCTTC. This encodes CASSRPNEQFF.

This clone was observed a single time. The chain employs TRBV12-5 and TRBJ1-2; D remains unclear. The germline V gene encodes CDR1 LGHNT and CDR2 FRNRAP. CDR3 length equals 17 residues. Trimming stripped 1 base from V and 7 bases from J, with 22 bases between. CDR3 residues: CASGLELGTREVAGYTF. The DNA for the CDR3 is TGTGCTAGTGGTTTGGAACTAGGCACCCGCGAGGTTGCTGGCTACACCTTC.

The chain combines TRBV7-6 with TRBJ2-1; 12 positions match TRBD2. Germline V gene lookup returns CDR1 SGHVS and CDR2 FNYEAQ. J lost 8 bases, V lost 5 bases, and 13 bases had no gene match. This CDR3 is 17 amino acids long. The CDR3 region is CASSGLAGPVPSDEQFF. CDR3 sequence (DNA): TGTGCCAGCAGCGGACTAGCGGGACCCGTACCTTCAGATGAGCAGTTCTTC.

The chain combines TRBV28 with TRBJ1-3; D may be TRBD1 (6 bases). The CDR3 runs 19 residues. V lost 7 bases and J lost 5, with 30 bases in between. CDR1 is MDHEN, CDR2 SYDVKM, per germline. The CDR3 nucleotides read TGTGCCAGCATTGGGGGCATTTTTACACGGGACACGTCCAGAAACACCATATATTTT. It translates to CASIGGIFTRDTSRNTIYF.

Note on this clone: The junction departs from the called germline gene at one end, perhaps through a read error. V is TRBV7-6 and J is TRBJ2-1, with TRBD2 matching over 7 bases. Germline assignment: CDR1 SGHVS and CDR2 FNYEAQ. The CDR3 is 17 residues long. The DNA of the CDR3 is TGTGCCAGCAGCCTAGCCGGGGCGGGAGTAGCCTACAATGAGCAGTTCTTC. Translating gives CASSLAGAGVAYNEQFF.

The chain links TRBV27 to TRBJ2-1; 11 bases are a match to TRBD2. This CDR3 is 15 amino acids long. Germline assignment: CDR1 MNHEY and CDR2 SMNVEV (reference sequence). J lost 6 bases, V lost 4 bases, and 5 bases had no gene match. CDR3 sequence: CASSYGTSGPNEQFF. The CDR3, as DNA: TGTGCCAGCAGTTATGGGACTAGCGGCCCCAATGAGCAGTTCTTC.

The chain combines TRBV7-9 with TRBJ2-7, with 8 bases that match TRBD2. Germline V gives CDR1 SEHNR, CDR2 FQNEAQ (reference sequence). This CDR3 contains 13 residues. The V gene end was trimmed by 4 bases and the J gene end by 6 bases; junction bases not matched to a gene: 5. This CDR3 reads CASSSQSGSEQYF. The CDR3 nucleotides are TGTGCCAGCAGCTCCCAAAGCGGGAGCGAGCAGTACTTC.

This clone was seen just once. V is TRBV29-1 and J is TRBJ2-1; no clear D. This CDR3 contains 16 residues. Germline CDR1 is SQVTM and CDR2 is ANQGSEA. The ends were cut back, 2 bases at V and 1 base at J, with 15 bases in the middle. The CDR3 sequence: CSVERSSGSSYNEQFF. The DNA for the CDR3 is TGCAGCGTTGAAAGGTCCTCCGGGTCGTCCTACAATGAGCAGTTCTTC.

The gene calls are TRBV5-8 and TRBJ2-3; weak D call: TRBD1 (6 bases). CDR3 length: 15 amino acids. V was clipped by 0 bases and J by 6 bases, with 14 bases between them. Germline V gives CDR1 SGHTS, CDR2 YDEGEE. CDR3 sequence: CASSLAPTGLDTQYF. The CDR3 DNA is TGTGCCAGCAGCTTGGCCCCAACAGGGCTTGATACGCAGTATTTT.

This clone was counted once. A junction end diverges from the germline sequence, so it may reflect a read error. The chain carries TRBV18 and TRBJ1-2; tentatively, D is TRBD1 (5 bases). Germline CDR1 reads KGHSH; CDR2 reads LQKENI. The CDR3 totals 13 residues. The CDR3 DNA reads TGTGCCAACTCACCACCGCGGGGCAGCGGCTACACCTTC. Its translation: CANSPPRGSGYTF.

This clone has a handful of counts. The chain employs TRBV2 and TRBJ1-1; unclear D gene. Germline loops: CDR1 SNHLY, CDR2 FYNNEI. The CDR3 extends over 11 amino acids. The V gene lost 4 bases and the J gene lost 7 bases, with 7 bases spanning the gap. CDR3 residues: CASSVYNEAFF. CDR3 DNA sequence: TGTGCCAGCAGTGTATATAATGAAGCTTTCTTT.

This chain links TRBV5-4 with TRBJ1-2; D unresolved. The CDR3 consists of 16 residues. The germline CDR1 and CDR2 sequences are SGHNT and YYREEE (reference sequence). Trimming removed 7 bases from V and 5 bases from J, with 24 bases in between. CDR3 in DNA: TGTGCCAGCTCATCGGGGTCGGGCTATCAAATTTATGGCTACACCTTC. Translating gives CASSSGSGYQIYGYTF.

The genes are TRBV28 and TRBJ1-1, with a weak D call TRBD1 (6 bases). This CDR3 comprises 16 residues. V lost 2 bases to trimming and J lost 2 bases, with 15 bases between them. Germline values: CDR1 MDHEN, CDR2 SYDVKM. CDR3 sequence reads: CASSLRQGTGNTEAFF. Here the CDR3 DNA reads TGTGCCAGCAGTTTACGGCAGGGGACCGGAAACACTGAAGCTTTCTTT.

The V call is TRBV4-1, the J call TRBJ1-3; 9 bases are a match to TRBD1. Germline V CDR1 and CDR2: MGHRA, YSYEKL. The CDR3 covers 15 residues. V lost 1 base and J lost 2; bases outside the gene matches: 0. CDR3 coding DNA: TGCGCCAGCAGCCAAGGGGACAGGGCTGGAAACACCATATATTTT. Protein: CASSQGDRAGNTIYF.

The chain uses TRBV30 and TRBJ1-5, with D tentatively TRBD1 (6 bases). The CDR3 is made up of 13 amino acids. V was pared by 2 bases and J by 6 bases, with 11 bases between. The germline V gene encodes CDR1 GTSNPN and CDR2 SVGIG (reference sequence). This chain's CDR3 is CAWSLAGAQPQHF. DNA of the CDR3: TGTGCCTGGAGTTTGGCAGGGGCTCAGCCCCAGCATTTT. The variable domain in full, with the rest retrieved from reference TRBV30 and TRBJ1-5, is SQTIHQWPATLVQPVGSPLSLECTVEGTSNPNLYWYRQAAGRGLQLLFYSVGIGQISSEVPQNLSASRPQDRQFILSSKKLLLSDSGFYLCAWSLAGAQPQHFGDGTRLSIL.

Of note for this clone: This CDR3 is also generated by other DNA sequences in the sample. The chain combines TRBV9 with TRBJ2-1; 10 bases are shared with TRBD2. V trimming: 0 bases; J trimming: 10 bases; junction bases outside the gene matches: 4. The germline V gene has CDR1 SGDLS and CDR2 YYNGEE. This CDR3 region has 14 residues. CDR3 protein: CASSVASGSDEQFF. The CDR3 nucleotides are TGTGCCAGCAGCGTAGCTAGCGGGAGTGACGAGCAGTTCTTC.

The CDR3 DNA sequence: TGTGCCAGCTGCCGGGACAGGGGTCGGAATGAGCAGTTCTTC. Translated: CASCRDRGRNEQFF. This chain connects TRBV2 to TRBJ2-1, with 10 bases aligning to TRBD1. The J segment lost 7 bases and the V segment lost 8 bases, leaving 8 bases of the junction unmatched. Germline V lookup: CDR1 SNHLY, CDR2 FYNNEI. The CDR3 is made up of 14 amino acids.

The chain couples TRBV7-6 to TRBJ1-1, with D tentatively TRBD1 (5 bases). Germline V gene lookup returns CDR1 SGHVS and CDR2 FNYEAQ. The CDR3 contains 16 residues. The V end lost 3 bases, the J end lost 5 bases, and 19 bases lay between the germline ends. This chain's CDR3 is CASSFQLGGTGTEAFF. The DNA of the CDR3 is TGTGCCAGCAGCTTTCAGCTCGGGGGGACGGGTACTGAAGCTTTCTTT.